What follows are 4 T cell receptor beta chains derived from one specimen sequenced in a study of shared clonotypes between healthy human individuals. Measured with immunoSEQ multiplex PCR; TCRdb has only the in-frame clones, and not every one. The profile covers roughly 1,500,000 clones, with just under 99% appearing a single time and under 0.45% taken by the ten largest. The sequenced sample consisted of naive CD4+ T cells sorted from blood. Subset defined: CD45RA+ positively selected. These TCRs come from a man aged 30 to 39 in good health.

The CDR3 region has the DNA TGTGCCAGCAACCCGAACAGAGACGAGAAAAACACCATATATTTT. Its protein is CASNPNRDEKNTIYF. The chain carries TRBV11-2 and TRBJ1-3; no firm D call. Germline CDR1 SGHAT, CDR2 FQNNGV. Deletions cut 7 bases from V and 6 bases from J, with 19 bases between. CDR3 size: 15 residues.

CDR3 sequence: CASSSTAGPQTKNIQYF. The CDR3 DNA reads TGTGCCAGCAGCTCAACAGCGGGCCCTCAAACCAAAAACATTCAGTACTTC. The V call is TRBV7-9, the J call TRBJ2-4; tentative D call: TRBD2 (6 bases). Trimming left V 4 bases short and J 2 bases short, with 18 bases between. This CDR3 has 17 residues. CDR1 is SEHNR and CDR2 is FQNEAQ in the germline V gene (reference sequence).

The CDR3 sequence: CASSATGGVGYTF. The CDR3 DNA is TGTGCCAGCAGCGCCACAGGGGGGGTTGGCTACACCTTC. J is TRBJ1-2 and V is TRBV9, with 8 bases that match TRBD1. CDR3 size: 13 residues. Per germline, CDR1 SGDLS and CDR2 YYNGEE. V gave up 3 bases and J gave up 7 bases; unmatched junction bases: 5.

The chain couples TRBV15 to TRBJ2-3; a possible D gene is TRBD2 (5 bases). The length of the CDR3 is 18 residues. Germline CDR1 LNHNV, CDR2 YYDKDF (reference sequence). Between the trimmed V and J ends, which lost 0 bases and 3 bases, there was a span of 19 bases. This CDR3 reads CATSRDWGASPKTDTQYF. The DNA for the CDR3 is TGTGCCACCAGCAGAGATTGGGGAGCCTCCCCTAAGACAGATACGCAGTATTTT. Variable domain in full (rest from reference TRBV15 and TRBJ2-3): DAMVIQNPRYQVTQFGKPVTLSCSQTLNHNVMYWYQQKSSQAPKLLFHYYDKDFNNEADTPDNFQSRRPNTSFCFLDIRSPGLGDTAMYLCATSRDWGASPKTDTQYFGPGTRLTVL.